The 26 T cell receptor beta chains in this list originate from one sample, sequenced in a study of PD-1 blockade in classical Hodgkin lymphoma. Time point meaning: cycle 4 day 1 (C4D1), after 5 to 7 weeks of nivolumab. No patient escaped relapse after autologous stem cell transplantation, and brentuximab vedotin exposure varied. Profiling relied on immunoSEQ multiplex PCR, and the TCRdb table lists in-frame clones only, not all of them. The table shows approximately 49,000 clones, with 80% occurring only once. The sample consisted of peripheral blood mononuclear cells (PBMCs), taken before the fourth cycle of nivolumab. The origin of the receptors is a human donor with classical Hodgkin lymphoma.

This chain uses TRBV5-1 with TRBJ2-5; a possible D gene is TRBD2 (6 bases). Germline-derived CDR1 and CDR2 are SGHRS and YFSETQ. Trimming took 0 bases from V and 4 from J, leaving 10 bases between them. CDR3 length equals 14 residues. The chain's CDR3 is CASSLGVGGETQYF. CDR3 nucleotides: TGCGCCAGCAGCTTGGGGGTGGGAGGAGAGACCCAGTACTTC.

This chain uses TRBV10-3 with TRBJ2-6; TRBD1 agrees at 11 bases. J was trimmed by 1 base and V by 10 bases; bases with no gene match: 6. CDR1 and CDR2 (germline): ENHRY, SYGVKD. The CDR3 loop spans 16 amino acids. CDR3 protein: CATGTGGNSGANVLTF. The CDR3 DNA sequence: TGTGCCACAGGGACAGGGGGTAATTCTGGGGCCAACGTCCTGACTTTC.

The DNA of the CDR3 is TGTGCCAGCAGTTCTCTCAGAACGGGACGGCTTAACTATGGCTACACCTTC. This encodes CASSSLRTGRLNYGYTF. The chain is built from TRBV28 and TRBJ1-2; D is possibly TRBD1 (5 bases). Per the germline V gene, CDR1 is MDHEN and CDR2 is SYDVKM. This CDR3 comprises 17 residues. Trimming pared 4 bases from V and 1 base from J, leaving 19 bases between.

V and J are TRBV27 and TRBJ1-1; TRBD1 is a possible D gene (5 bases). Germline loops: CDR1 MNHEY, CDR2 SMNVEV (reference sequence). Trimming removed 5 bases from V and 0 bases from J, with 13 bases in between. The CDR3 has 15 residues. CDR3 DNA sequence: TGTGCCAGCAGTCCGGGGACGGAGGTGAACACTGAAGCTTTCTTT. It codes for CASSPGTEVNTEAFF.

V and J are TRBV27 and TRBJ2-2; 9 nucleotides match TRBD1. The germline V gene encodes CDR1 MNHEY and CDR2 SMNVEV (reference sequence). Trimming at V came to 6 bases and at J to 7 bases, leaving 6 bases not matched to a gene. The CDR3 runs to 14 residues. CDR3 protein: CASSPTGGSGELFF. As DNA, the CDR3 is TGTGCCAGCAGCCCGACAGGGGGGAGCGGGGAGCTGTTTTTT.

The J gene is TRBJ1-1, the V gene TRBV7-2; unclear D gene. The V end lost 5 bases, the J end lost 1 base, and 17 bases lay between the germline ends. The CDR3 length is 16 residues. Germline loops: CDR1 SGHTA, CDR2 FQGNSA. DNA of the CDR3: TGTGCCAGCAGCCCCCTAAACTCCCCAGCGAACACTGAAGCTTTCTTT. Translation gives CASSPLNSPANTEAFF.

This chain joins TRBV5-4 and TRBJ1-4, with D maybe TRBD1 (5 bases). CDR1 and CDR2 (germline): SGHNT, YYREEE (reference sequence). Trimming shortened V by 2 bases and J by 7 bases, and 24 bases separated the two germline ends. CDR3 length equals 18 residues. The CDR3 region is CASSFSAGPNLGGEKLFF. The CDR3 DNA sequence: TGTGCCAGCAGCTTTTCGGCTGGACCAAATTTGGGGGGTGAAAAACTGTTTTTT.

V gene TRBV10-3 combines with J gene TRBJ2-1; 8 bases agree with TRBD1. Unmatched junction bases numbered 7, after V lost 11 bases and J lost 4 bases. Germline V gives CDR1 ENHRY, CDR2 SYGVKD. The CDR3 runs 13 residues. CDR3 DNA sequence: TGTGCCGCATGGACAGGGAGGTACAATGAGCAGTTCTTC. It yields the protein CAAWTGRYNEQFF.

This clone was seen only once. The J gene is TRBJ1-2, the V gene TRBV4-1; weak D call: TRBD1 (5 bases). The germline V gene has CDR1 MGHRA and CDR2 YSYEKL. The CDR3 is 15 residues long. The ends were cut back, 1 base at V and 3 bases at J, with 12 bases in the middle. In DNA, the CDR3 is TGCGCCAGCAGCCAAGGGGGGGGACTCGACTATGGCTACACCTTC. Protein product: CASSQGGGLDYGYTF.

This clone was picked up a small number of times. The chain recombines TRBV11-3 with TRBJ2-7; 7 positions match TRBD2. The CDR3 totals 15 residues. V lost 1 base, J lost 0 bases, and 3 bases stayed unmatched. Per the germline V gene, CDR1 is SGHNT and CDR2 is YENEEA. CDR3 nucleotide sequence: TGTGCCAGCAGCTTAGGCCTAGCGGCCTCCTACGAGCAGTACTTC. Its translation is CASSLGLAASYEQYF. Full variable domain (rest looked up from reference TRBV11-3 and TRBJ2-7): EAGVVQSPRYKIIEKKQPVAFWCNPISGHNTLYWYLQNLGQGPELLIRYENEEAVDDSQLPKDRFSAERLKGVDSTLKIQPAELGDSAVYLCASSLGLAASYEQYFGPGTRLTVT.

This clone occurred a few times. The CDR3 DNA is TGTGCCAGCAGTACCCTCTCGCGGGGGTACACAGATACGCAGTATTTT. Translating gives CASSTLSRGYTDTQYF. V gene TRBV27 combines with J gene TRBJ2-3; 7 nucleotides agree with TRBD2. V lost 5 bases to trimming and J lost 2 bases; unmatched junction nucleotides: 10. CDR1 and CDR2 (germline): MNHEY, SMNVEV (reference sequence). This CDR3 region has 16 residues.

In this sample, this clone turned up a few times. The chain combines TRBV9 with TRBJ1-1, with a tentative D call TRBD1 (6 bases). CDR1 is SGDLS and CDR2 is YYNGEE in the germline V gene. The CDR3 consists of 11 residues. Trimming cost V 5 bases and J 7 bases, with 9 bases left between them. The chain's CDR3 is CASRTGREAFF. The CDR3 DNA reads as TGTGCCAGCAGAACAGGGCGTGAAGCTTTCTTT.

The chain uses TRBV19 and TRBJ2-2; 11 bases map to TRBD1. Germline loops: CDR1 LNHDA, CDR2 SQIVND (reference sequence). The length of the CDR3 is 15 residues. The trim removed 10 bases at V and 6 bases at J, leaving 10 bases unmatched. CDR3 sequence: CATRTGGRRAGELFF. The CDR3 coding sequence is TGTGCCACGAGGACAGGGGGCCGGAGGGCCGGGGAGCTGTTTTTT.

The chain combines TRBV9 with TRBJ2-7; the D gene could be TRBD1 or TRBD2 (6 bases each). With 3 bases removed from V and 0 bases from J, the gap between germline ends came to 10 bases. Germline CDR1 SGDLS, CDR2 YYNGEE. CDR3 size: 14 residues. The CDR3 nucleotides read TGTGCCAGCAGCGGGGGGGCTCTCTCCTACGAGCAGTACTTC. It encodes CASSGGALSYEQYF.

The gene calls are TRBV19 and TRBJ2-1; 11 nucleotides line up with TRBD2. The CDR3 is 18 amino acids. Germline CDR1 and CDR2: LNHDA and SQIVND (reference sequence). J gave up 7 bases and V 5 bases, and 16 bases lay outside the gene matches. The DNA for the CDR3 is TGTGCCAGTAGTGACGCCGTACATAGCGGGGGGGCTTGGAATGAGCAGTTCTTC. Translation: CASSDAVHSGGAWNEQFF. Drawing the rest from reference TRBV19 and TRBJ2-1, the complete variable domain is DGGITQSPKYLFRKEGQNVTLSCEQNLNHDAMYWYRQDPGQGLRLIYYSQIVNDFQKGDIAEGYSVSREKKESFPLTVTSAQKNPTAFYLCASSDAVHSGGAWNEQFFGPGTRLTVL.

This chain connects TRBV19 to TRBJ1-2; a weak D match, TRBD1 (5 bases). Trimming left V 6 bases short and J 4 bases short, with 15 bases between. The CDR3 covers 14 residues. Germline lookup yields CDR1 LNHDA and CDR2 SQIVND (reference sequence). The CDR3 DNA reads TGTGCCAGTAGGTCGGGGGACGCTAGCTATGGCTACACCTTC. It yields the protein CASRSGDASYGYTF.

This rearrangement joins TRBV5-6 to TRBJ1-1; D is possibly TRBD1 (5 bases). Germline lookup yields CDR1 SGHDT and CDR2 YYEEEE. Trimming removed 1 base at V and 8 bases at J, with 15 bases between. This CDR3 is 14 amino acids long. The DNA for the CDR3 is TGTGCCAGCAGCTTGTTTCTGGGCAGGGTAGAAGCTTTCTTT. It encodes CASSLFLGRVEAFF.

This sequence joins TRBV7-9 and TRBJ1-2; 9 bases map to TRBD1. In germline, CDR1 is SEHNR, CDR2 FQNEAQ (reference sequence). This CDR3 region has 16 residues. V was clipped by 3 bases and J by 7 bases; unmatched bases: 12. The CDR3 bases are TGTGCCAGCAGCTTTACTTCGACAGGGGGAGGCGGTGGCTACACCTTC. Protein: CASSFTSTGGGGGYTF.

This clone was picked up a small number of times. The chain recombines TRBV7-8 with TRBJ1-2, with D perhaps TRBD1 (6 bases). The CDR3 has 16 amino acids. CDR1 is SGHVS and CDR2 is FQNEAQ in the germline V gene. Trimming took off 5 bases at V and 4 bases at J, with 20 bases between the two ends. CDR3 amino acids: CASSEAGTNYLYGYTF. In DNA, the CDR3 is TGTGCCAGCAGCGAAGCCGGGACAAATTACCTCTATGGCTACACCTTC.

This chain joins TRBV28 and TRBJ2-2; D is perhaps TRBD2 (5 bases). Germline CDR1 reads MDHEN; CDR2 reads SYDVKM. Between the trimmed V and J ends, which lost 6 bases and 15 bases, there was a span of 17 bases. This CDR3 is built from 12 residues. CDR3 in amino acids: CASRQEEGLVFF. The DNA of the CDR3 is TGTGCCAGCAGACAAGAAGAGGGTTTGGTGTTTTTT.

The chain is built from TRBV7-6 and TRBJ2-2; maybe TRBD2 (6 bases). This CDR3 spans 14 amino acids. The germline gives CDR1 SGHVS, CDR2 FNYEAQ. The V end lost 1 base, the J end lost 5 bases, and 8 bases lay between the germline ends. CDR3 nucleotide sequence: TGTGCCAGCAGCTTAGTGGGAGGTACCGGGGAGCTGTTTTTT. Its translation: CASSLVGGTGELFF.

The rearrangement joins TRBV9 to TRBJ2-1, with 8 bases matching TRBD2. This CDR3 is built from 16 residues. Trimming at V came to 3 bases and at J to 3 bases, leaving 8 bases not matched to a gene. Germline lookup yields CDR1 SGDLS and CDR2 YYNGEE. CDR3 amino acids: CASSEGPSGFYNEQFF. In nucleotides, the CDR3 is TGTGCCAGCAGCGAGGGACCTAGCGGGTTCTACAATGAGCAGTTCTTC.

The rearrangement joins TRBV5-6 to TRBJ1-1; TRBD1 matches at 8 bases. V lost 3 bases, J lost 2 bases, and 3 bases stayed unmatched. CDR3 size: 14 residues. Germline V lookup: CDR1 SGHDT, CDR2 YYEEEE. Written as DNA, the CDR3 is TGTGCCAGCAGCTGGACAGGGCTCAACACTGAAGCTTTCTTT. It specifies CASSWTGLNTEAFF.

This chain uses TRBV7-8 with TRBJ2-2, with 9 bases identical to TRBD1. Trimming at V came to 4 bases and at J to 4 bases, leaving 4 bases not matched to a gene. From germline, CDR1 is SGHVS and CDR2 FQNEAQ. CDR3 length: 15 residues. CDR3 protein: CASSSGTGSTGELFF. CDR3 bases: TGTGCCAGCAGCTCCGGGACAGGGTCCACCGGGGAGCTGTTTTTT.

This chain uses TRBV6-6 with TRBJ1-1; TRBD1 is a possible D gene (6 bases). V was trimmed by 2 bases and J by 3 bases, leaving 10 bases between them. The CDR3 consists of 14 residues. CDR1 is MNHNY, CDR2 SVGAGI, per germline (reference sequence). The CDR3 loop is CASSYHREDTEAFF. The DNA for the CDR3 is TGTGCCAGCAGTTACCACAGGGAGGACACTGAAGCTTTCTTT.

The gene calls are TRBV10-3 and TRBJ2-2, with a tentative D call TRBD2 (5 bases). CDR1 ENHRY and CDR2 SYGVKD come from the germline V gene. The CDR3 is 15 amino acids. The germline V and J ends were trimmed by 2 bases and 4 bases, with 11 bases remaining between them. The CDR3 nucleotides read TGTGCCATCAGTGAGACGGGCGCGGGCACCGGGGAGCTGTTTTTT. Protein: CAISETGAGTGELFF.